This TCR beta chain was recorded in a study of beta chain features in type 1 diabetes. Turning to the study itself: Examination of sorted cells across all samples involved around 99 million cells. Broader study findings: VDJ junctions from type 1 diabetes patients carried fewer insertions and larger deletions.

Sequencing targeted expressed TCRB transcripts, as all isolated RNA had been reverse transcribed. Data came from immunoSEQ multiplex PCR; TCRdb stores just in-frame clones and leaves some out. Seen here are about 240,000 clones, roughly 30% observed once, and the top ten hold roughly 4%. This clone appeared once. The antigen is undetermined. V shed 6 bases and J shed 0 bases, with 11 bases lying between them. The CDR3 is 14 residues long. CDR1 SNHLY and CDR2 FYNNEI come from the germline V gene. This chain uses TRBV2 with TRBJ1-1; D is unresolved. Sequencing was done on a sample of central memory CD4+ T cells from blood. This TCR was sampled from a man under 40 in good health. This chain's CDR3 is CASRRGGMNTEAFF. The CDR3 DNA sequence: TGTGCCAGCAGGCGAGGCGGTATGAACACTGAAGCTTTCTTT. Full variable domain (outside the CDR3, taken from reference TRBV2 and TRBJ1-1): EPEVTQTPSHQVTQMGQEVILRCVPISNHLYFYWYRQILGQKVEFLVSFYNNEISEKSEIFDDQFSVERPDGSNFTLKIRSTKLEDSAMYFCASRRGGMNTEAFFGQGTRLTVV.